This T cell receptor beta chain was retrieved from a study of spatial heterogeneity in lung cancer. On the study more broadly: Detected beta-chain sequences consistently exceeded alpha-chain sequences. On average, each unique TCR and UMI combination appeared more than ten times in raw reads.

One entry per CDR3 protein, called by TCRdb with MiXCR from the 5' RACE reads. The profile shows about 48,000 distinct CDR3 sequences, approximately 5% of them singletons. Time point of the sample: sample taken at primary tumor resection. Without sorting, whole RNA was sequenced from tumor, nontumor lung or frozen PBMC. This clonotype showed up many times. Looked up from germline, CDR1 is DFQATT and CDR2 is SNEGSKA (reference sequence). This CDR3 contains 11 residues. V was shortened by 6 bases and J by 8 bases, with 11 bases between the two germline ends. The material was PBMCs, obtained at surgery. The source is a male donor with early-stage non-small cell lung cancer. The chain recombines TRBV20-1 with TRBJ2-1; D is unresolved. CDR3 bases: TGCAGTGCGGCCCTAGAGCATGAGCAGTTCTTC. Translating gives CSAALEHEQFF.